The entry that follows covers one T cell receptor beta chain sequence. Its matching antigen is unknown. This record comes from a study of T cells in Graves' hyperthyroidism and ophthalmopathy. The study, taken as a whole, reports: The majority of expanded thyroid clonotypes above 0.001 also appeared in blood.

Amplified TCR beta CDR3 regions came from RNA transcripts. When the TCR CDR3 underwent first-round RT-PCR, the HTBI primer set was used. MiXCR, run by TCRdb on the multiplex PCR reads, gives a single entry per CDR3 protein. The sample holds 550,000 to 700,000 distinct CDR3 sequences, roughly 14% seen once. This clonotype was sampled from a woman in her thirties or forties with Graves' ophthalmopathy. The sample consisted of blood.

The CDR3 DNA sequence: TGCAGTGCGCCGGGACAGGCAGAGGAGACCCAGTACTTC. This codes for CSAPGQAEETQYF. This chain links TRBV20-1 with TRBJ2-5, with TRBD1 matching over 8 bases. Looked up from germline, CDR1 is DFQATT and CDR2 is SNEGSKA (reference sequence). V dropped 6 bases and J dropped 5; count of bases not matched to a gene: 8. CDR3 length equals 13 residues.